The 22 T cell receptor beta chains below come from one sample, sequenced in a study of T-cell reconstitution after alpha-beta-depleted transplantation in children. TCRbeta library construction was performed incorporating unique molecular identifiers. One entry per CDR3 protein results from TCRdb running MiXCR on the PCR reads. The data show 700,000 to 850,000 distinct CDR3 sequences, roughly 16% seen once. This sample comprised PBMCs, mostly from graft donor cells, obtained 360 days after TCRalphabeta/CD19-depleted stem cell transplant. The receptors were sampled from a male patient under 18 who had a stem cell transplant for acute lymphoblastic leukemia, so the T cells may come from the graft donor.

This clonotype showed up many times. This chain uses TRBV7-9 with TRBJ2-7, with 10 bases identical to TRBD1. V was clipped by 4 bases and J by 4 bases; unmatched bases: 7. CDR1 and CDR2 from the germline V gene are SEHNR and FQNEAQ (reference sequence). The CDR3 has 15 amino acids. The CDR3 protein is CASSSAGTGVYEQYF. As DNA, the CDR3 is TGTGCCAGCAGCTCCGCCGGGACAGGGGTGTACGAGCAGTACTTC.

The rearrangement uses TRBV5-1 and TRBJ2-5; D possibly corresponds to TRBD2 (5 bases). The CDR3 extends over 15 amino acids. V was clipped by 1 base and J by 2 bases, with 12 bases between them. Germline V CDR1 and CDR2: SGHRS, YFSETQ. The chain's CDR3 is CASSLSGAIQETQYF. CDR3 nucleotides: TGCGCCAGCAGCTTGAGCGGCGCAATACAAGAGACCCAGTACTTC.

V and J are TRBV5-1 and TRBJ2-1; 8 bases line up with TRBD2. This CDR3 is 17 amino acids long. The germline V gene encodes CDR1 SGHRS and CDR2 YFSETQ. V lost 0 bases, J lost 1 base, and 6 bases stayed unmatched. The CDR3 spells CASSLVPGGGSYNEQFF. For the CDR3, the DNA is TGCGCCAGCAGCTTGGTGCCGGGAGGGGGTTCCTACAATGAGCAGTTCTTC.

This clonotype was seen a few times. The genes are TRBV4-1 and TRBJ2-1; D is unclear. From germline, CDR1 is MGHRA and CDR2 YSYEKL. V gave up 1 base and J gave up 6 bases, with 4 bases separating them. CDR3 size: 12 residues. As DNA, the CDR3 is TGCGCCAGCAGCCAAGTCTTCAATGAGCAGTTCTTC. It codes for CASSQVFNEQFF.

This clonotype was seen only a few times. This chain links TRBV27 with TRBJ2-6; D not certain. CDR1 is MNHEY, CDR2 SMNVEV, per germline (reference sequence). CDR3 length equals 14 residues. V was cut by 4 bases and J by 2 bases, with 6 bases left in between. The CDR3 sequence: CASSWVTGANVLTF. The CDR3 bases are TGTGCCAGCAGTTGGGTAACTGGGGCCAACGTCCTGACTTTC.

This clonotype was seen ten or more times. The rearrangement joins TRBV7-8 to TRBJ2-7; maybe TRBD1 (5 bases). Trimming shortened V by 5 bases and J by 4 bases, and 9 bases separated the two germline ends. The CDR3 loop spans 12 amino acids. Per the germline V gene, CDR1 is SGHVS and CDR2 is FQNEAQ. The DNA of the CDR3 is TGTGCCAGCAGCCCTGGACATTACGAGCAGTACTTC. It yields the protein CASSPGHYEQYF.

The J gene is TRBJ2-2, the V gene TRBV5-1, with no clear D. The germline gives CDR1 SGHRS, CDR2 YFSETQ. Trimming left V 0 bases short and J 9 bases short, with 9 bases between. This CDR3 comprises 13 residues. In DNA, the CDR3 is TGCGCCAGCAGCTTGGCCCCCCCTCGGGAGCTGTTTTTT. Its protein is CASSLAPPRELFF.

This rearrangement joins TRBV4-1 to TRBJ2-1; TRBD1 matches at 8 bases. Per the germline V gene, CDR1 is MGHRA and CDR2 is YSYEKL. After removal of 2 bases from V and 5 bases from J, the junction contained 14 bases not matched to a gene. The CDR3 is 18 amino acids. The DNA for the CDR3 is TGCGCCAGCAGCCAAACCGGAAAGGGGGACAGGCTTAACAATGAGCAGTTCTTC. Encoded protein: CASSQTGKGDRLNNEQFF.

The V call is TRBV7-8, the J call TRBJ1-1, with D uncertain. The CDR3 runs to 15 residues. Looked up from germline, CDR1 is SGHVS and CDR2 is FQNEAQ. Trimming removed 9 bases from V and 0 bases from J, with 17 bases in between. The CDR3: CASNPLRVLNTEAFF. DNA of the CDR3: TGTGCCAGTAACCCCCTGAGGGTTTTGAACACTGAAGCTTTCTTT.

In this sample, this clonotype turned up many times. This chain joins TRBV5-5 and TRBJ1-1; tentative D call: TRBD1 (6 bases). The V gene lost 4 bases and the J gene lost 0 bases, with 19 bases spanning the gap. The CDR3 covers 17 residues. CDR1 SGHKS and CDR2 YYEKEE come from the germline V gene (reference sequence). CDR3 in amino acids: CASSRPDSSVLNTEAFF. In DNA, the CDR3 is TGTGCCAGCAGCCGACCGGACAGCTCGGTGCTGAACACTGAAGCTTTCTTT.

V usage is TRBV4-2 and J usage is TRBJ1-5, with 10 bases identical to TRBD1. With 0 bases clipped from V and 4 bases from J, the junction kept 3 bases outside the gene matches. The CDR3 sequence is 16 residues long. Germline V gives CDR1 LGHNA, CDR2 YNFKEQ. The CDR3 sequence: CASSQERQGANQPQHF. The CDR3 coding sequence is TGTGCCAGCAGCCAAGAAAGACAGGGGGCAAATCAGCCCCAGCATTTT.

This clonotype was counted between two and nine times. This sequence joins TRBV5-1 and TRBJ2-3; the match to TRBD2 covers 7 bases. Trimming removed 1 base from V and 10 bases from J; junction bases left unmatched: 9. From germline, CDR1 is SGHRS and CDR2 YFSETQ. The CDR3 has 14 residues. The CDR3 sequence: CASSLTLAKTPQYF. The CDR3 DNA follows: TGCGCCAGCAGCTTGACACTAGCGAAGACTCCGCAGTATTTT. The complete variable domain, with remaining parts taken from reference TRBV5-1 and TRBJ2-3, reads KAGVTQTPRYLIKTRGQQVTLSCSPISGHRSVSWYQQTPGQGLQFLFEYFSETQRNKGNFPGRFSGRQFSNSRSEMNVSTLELGDSALYLCASSLTLAKTPQYFGPGTRLTVL.

This chain connects TRBV18 to TRBJ2-5; D is unclear. Germline V gene lookup returns CDR1 KGHSH and CDR2 LQKENI. Trimming stripped 7 bases from V and 3 bases from J, with 12 bases between. The CDR3 loop spans 13 amino acids. This CDR3 reads CASLPRSEETQYF. Here the CDR3 DNA reads TGTGCCAGCTTACCCCGGAGCGAAGAGACCCAGTACTTC.

There are many counts of this clonotype. The rearrangement joins TRBV7-9 to TRBJ2-2; D possibly corresponds to TRBD1 (5 bases). The CDR3 runs 16 residues. Trimming shortened V by 5 bases and J by 5 bases, and 18 bases separated the two germline ends. Germline loops: CDR1 SEHNR, CDR2 FQNEAQ (reference sequence). CDR3 protein: CASSPDPGSRTGELFF. The CDR3 coding sequence is TGTGCCAGCAGCCCAGACCCAGGGTCGAGAACCGGGGAGCTGTTTTTT.

This chain joins TRBV27 and TRBJ2-7; maybe TRBD2 (5 bases). The V gene lost 6 bases and the J gene lost 0 bases, with 21 bases spanning the gap. CDR3 length: 17 amino acids. In germline, CDR1 is MNHEY, CDR2 SMNVEV (reference sequence). DNA of the CDR3: TGTGCCAGCAGAGGGCTAGCAGTAAATCCTAGCTCCTACGAGCAGTACTTC. Encoded protein: CASRGLAVNPSSYEQYF.

In this sample, this clonotype turned up a few times. The chain combines TRBV12-3 or TRBV12-4 with TRBJ2-7; maybe TRBD2 (6 bases). Trimming stripped 8 bases from V and 4 bases from J, with 18 bases between. The length of the CDR3 is 14 residues. In nucleotides, the CDR3 is TGTGCCAGCTCCCCTGGAGGGGTCGTGTACGAGCAGTACTTC. Translating gives CASSPGGVVYEQYF.

This chain joins TRBV11-2 and TRBJ2-5; 10 bases match TRBD1. CDR1 SGHAT and CDR2 FQNNGV come from the germline V gene. CDR3 length equals 15 residues. Trimming removed 5 bases from V and 6 bases from J; junction bases left unmatched: 9. The CDR3 loop reads CASSQPGTGVKTQYF. The CDR3 nucleotides are TGTGCCAGCAGCCAACCCGGGACAGGGGTGAAGACCCAGTACTTC.

In this sample, this clonotype turned up a few times. This chain links TRBV7-9 with TRBJ1-2; 7 bases match TRBD1. This CDR3 is built from 13 residues. Germline CDR1 is SEHNR and CDR2 is FQNEAQ (reference sequence). The J segment lost 7 bases and the V segment lost 5 bases, leaving 7 bases of the junction unmatched. DNA for the CDR3: TGTGCCAGCAGCGGCGGACACAGGGGTGGCTACACCTTC. Its translation is CASSGGHRGGYTF.

A few counts support this clonotype. The CDR3: CASSLAPTGPLYEQYF. For the CDR3, the DNA is TGCGCCAGCAGCTTGGCCCCAACAGGGCCCCTCTACGAGCAGTACTTC. V and J are TRBV5-1 and TRBJ2-7; D is possibly TRBD1 (6 bases). The CDR3 sequence is 16 residues long. CDR1 and CDR2 (germline): SGHRS, YFSETQ. V was clipped by 0 bases and J by 3 bases, with 16 bases between them.

The chain uses TRBV5-1 and TRBJ2-7; possibly TRBD1 for D (6 bases). Germline values: CDR1 SGHRS, CDR2 YFSETQ. The CDR3 spans 12 residues. V lost 0 bases to trimming and J lost 9 bases, with 10 bases between them. CDR3 loop: CASSLGGQSQYF. The CDR3 nucleotides read TGCGCCAGCAGCTTGGGGGGGCAGTCGCAGTACTTC.

The chain recombines TRBV5-1 with TRBJ2-1; 9 bases fit TRBD1. The CDR3 extends over 15 amino acids. CDR1 is SGHRS and CDR2 is YFSETQ in the germline V gene. The V segment lost 5 bases and the J segment 8 bases; nucleotides outside the gene matches: 11. The CDR3 nucleotides are TGCGCCAGCAGGGAGAGGACAGGGGTGGGCGATGAGCAGTTCTTC. Translation: CASRERTGVGDEQFF.

The rearrangement joins TRBV7-6 to TRBJ2-7; 7 bases are a match to TRBD2. The CDR3 sequence is 15 residues long. V trimming: 4 bases; J trimming: 4 bases; junction bases outside the gene matches: 10. Germline V CDR1 and CDR2: SGHVS, FNYEAQ. CDR3 in amino acids: CASSSGTKLLYEQYF. The CDR3, as DNA: TGTGCCAGCAGCTCCGGGACTAAGCTGTTATACGAGCAGTACTTC.